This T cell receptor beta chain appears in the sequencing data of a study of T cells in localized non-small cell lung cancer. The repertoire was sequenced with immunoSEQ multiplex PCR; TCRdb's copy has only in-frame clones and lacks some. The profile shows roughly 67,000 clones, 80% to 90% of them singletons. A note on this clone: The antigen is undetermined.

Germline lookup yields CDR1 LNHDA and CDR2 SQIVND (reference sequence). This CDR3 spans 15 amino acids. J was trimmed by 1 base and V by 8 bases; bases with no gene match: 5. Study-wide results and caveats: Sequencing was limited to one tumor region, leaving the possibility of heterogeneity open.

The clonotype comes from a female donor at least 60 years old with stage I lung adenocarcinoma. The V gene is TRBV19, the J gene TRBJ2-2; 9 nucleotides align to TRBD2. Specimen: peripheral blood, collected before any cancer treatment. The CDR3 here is CASLGLAMNTGELFF. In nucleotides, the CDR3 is TGTGCCAGTCTGGGACTAGCCATGAACACCGGGGAGCTGTTTTTT.